This is a list of T cell receptor beta chains from one sample in a study of control samples from healthy donors and cancer patients. Here immunoSEQ multiplex PCR was the method, and the copy in TCRdb shows in-frame clones only, minus some. Reported are approximately 190,000 clones; the ten largest clones contain 2% to 2.5%. Sequencing input: blood. These receptors originate from a woman in her 30s in good health. Both conserved end residues are part of each CDR3. Fields, in order: V gene, J gene, D gene, CDR3 protein, CDR3 DNA. D genes are given only for firm matches.

V gene: TRBV27
J gene: TRBJ2-7
D gene: TRBD2
CDR3 protein: CASSLLGTSGFYEQYF
CDR3 DNA: TGTGCCAGCAGTTTACTGGGGACTAGCGGGTTCTACGAGCAGTACTTC

V gene: TRBV6-6
J gene: TRBJ1-2
D gene: -
CDR3 protein: CASSYRDLSF
CDR3 DNA: TGTGCCAGCAGTTACAGGGACTTATCTTTC

V gene: TRBV30
J gene: TRBJ2-7
D gene: -
CDR3 protein: CAWSVGLPHYEQYF
CDR3 DNA: TGTGCCTGGAGTGTAGGTCTGCCACACTACGAGCAGTACTTC

V gene: TRBV5-6
J gene: TRBJ1-6
D gene: -
CDR3 protein: CASSFQANSPLHF
CDR3 DNA: TGTGCCAGCAGCTTCCAGGCTAATTCACCCCTCCACTTT

V gene: TRBV5-3
J gene: TRBJ2-4
D gene: -
CDR3 protein: CARSLRGPSLGAKNIQYF
CDR3 DNA: TGTGCCAGAAGCCTGAGGGGACCCTCCCTGGGAGCCAAAAACATTCAGTACTTC

V gene: TRBV4-2
J gene: TRBJ1-1
D gene: -
CDR3 protein: CASTRERGLGEAFF
CDR3 DNA: TGTGCCAGCACCCGGGAACGGGGGCTGGGGGAAGCTTTCTTT

V gene: TRBV28
J gene: TRBJ1-2
D gene: -
CDR3 protein: CASSPNDRYYGYTF
CDR3 DNA: TGTGCCAGCAGCCCTAACGACAGGTACTATGGCTACACCTTC

V gene: TRBV3-1/TRBV3-2
J gene: TRBJ2-7
D gene: -
CDR3 protein: CASSPSVSYEQYF
CDR3 DNA: TGTGCCAGCAGCCCGTCTGTCTCCTACGAGCAGTACTTC

V gene: TRBV7-2
J gene: TRBJ1-2
D gene: -
CDR3 protein: CASSRDGGSYGYTF
CDR3 DNA: TGTGCCAGCAGCCGGGACGGTGGAAGTTATGGCTACACCTTC

V gene: TRBV2
J gene: TRBJ1-1
D gene: -
CDR3 protein: CASSDEINTEAFF
CDR3 DNA: TGTGCCAGCAGTGATGAGATAAACACTGAAGCTTTCTTT

V gene: TRBV28
J gene: TRBJ2-7
D gene: TRBD1
CDR3 protein: CASSFLLGQGAVEQYF
CDR3 DNA: TGTGCCAGCAGTTTCCTTCTGGGACAGGGGGCGGTTGAGCAGTACTTC

V gene: TRBV5-6
J gene: TRBJ1-1
D gene: -
CDR3 protein: CASSITENTEAFF
CDR3 DNA: TGTGCCAGCAGCATAACAGAGAACACTGAAGCTTTCTTT

V gene: TRBV6-6
J gene: TRBJ2-2
D gene: TRBD2
CDR3 protein: CASRGGTGELFF
CDR3 DNA: TGTGCCAGCCGGGGGGGCACCGGGGAGCTGTTTTTT

V gene: TRBV28
J gene: TRBJ1-4
D gene: TRBD1
CDR3 protein: CASSPWTGIDEKLFF
CDR3 DNA: TGTGCCAGCAGTCCGTGGACAGGGATAGATGAAAAACTGTTTTTT

V gene: TRBV13
J gene: TRBJ1-1
D gene: -
CDR3 protein: CASSWGGRAGHTEAFF
CDR3 DNA: TGTGCCAGCAGTTGGGGGGGCCGCGCTGGGCACACTGAAGCTTTCTTT

V gene: TRBV9
J gene: TRBJ1-1
D gene: -
CDR3 protein: CASSPRRGITEAFF
CDR3 DNA: TGTGCCAGCAGCCCCCGCCGCGGGATCACTGAAGCTTTCTTT

V gene: TRBV24-1
J gene: TRBJ2-1
D gene: -
CDR3 protein: CATSEERGGSYNEQFF
CDR3 DNA: TGTGCCACCAGTGAGGAAAGGGGGGGCTCCTACAATGAGCAGTTCTTC

V gene: TRBV5-4
J gene: TRBJ1-2
D gene: -
CDR3 protein: CASSSGVYGYTF
CDR3 DNA: TGTGCCAGCAGCTCCGGTGTATATGGCTACACCTTC

V gene: TRBV4-1
J gene: TRBJ2-1
D gene: -
CDR3 protein: CASSQDVTGSEQFF
CDR3 DNA: TGCGCCAGCAGCCAAGATGTAACGGGGAGTGAGCAGTTCTTC

V gene: TRBV5-1
J gene: TRBJ1-5
D gene: -
CDR3 protein: CASSLLGGSQPQHF
CDR3 DNA: TGCGCCAGCAGCTTGTTAGGAGGAAGTCAGCCCCAGCATTTT

V gene: TRBV12-3/TRBV12-4
J gene: TRBJ1-5
D gene: -
CDR3 protein: CASSLVAQPQHF
CDR3 DNA: TGTGCCAGCAGTTTGGTCGCTCAGCCCCAGCATTTT

V gene: TRBV27
J gene: TRBJ1-2
D gene: -
CDR3 protein: CASRPTGNYGYTF
CDR3 DNA: TGTGCCAGCAGACCGACAGGAAACTATGGCTACACCTTC

V gene: TRBV28
J gene: TRBJ2-1
D gene: -
CDR3 protein: CASSPQGRRYNEQFF
CDR3 DNA: TGTGCCAGCAGTCCTCAAGGACGGAGATACAATGAGCAGTTCTTC

V gene: TRBV28
J gene: TRBJ1-1
D gene: -
CDR3 protein: CASSLIGGAERAFF
CDR3 DNA: TGTGCCAGCAGTTTAATCGGGGGCGCCGAAAGGGCTTTCTTT

V gene: TRBV27
J gene: TRBJ1-4
D gene: -
CDR3 protein: CASSTGPINEKLFF
CDR3 DNA: TGTGCCAGCAGTACAGGACCGATTAATGAAAAACTGTTTTTT

V gene: TRBV18
J gene: TRBJ2-3
D gene: -
CDR3 protein: CASSPDSYSTDTQYF
CDR3 DNA: TGTGCCAGCTCACCCGACAGCTATAGCACAGATACGCAGTATTTT

V gene: TRBV7-9
J gene: TRBJ2-1
D gene: -
CDR3 protein: CASSSIEGSREQFF
CDR3 DNA: TGTGCCAGCAGCTCGATCGAAGGCTCGCGTGAGCAGTTCTTC

V gene: TRBV5-5
J gene: TRBJ2-7
D gene: TRBD1
CDR3 protein: CASRLETGGSYEQYF
CDR3 DNA: TGTGCCAGCAGGTTGGAGACAGGGGGATCCTACGAGCAGTACTTC

V gene: TRBV27
J gene: TRBJ2-5
D gene: -
CDR3 protein: CASSLSPGLAGETQYF
CDR3 DNA: TGTGCCAGCAGTTTATCTCCGGGGTTAGCAGGAGAGACCCAGTACTTC

V gene: TRBV7-8
J gene: TRBJ2-1
D gene: -
CDR3 protein: CASSQYGSQSYNEQFF
CDR3 DNA: TGTGCCAGCAGCCAATACGGGTCTCAGTCCTACAATGAGCAGTTCTTC

V gene: TRBV9
J gene: TRBJ1-1
D gene: -
CDR3 protein: CASSPRGGSAEAFF
CDR3 DNA: TGTGCCAGCAGCCCCCGGGGGGGCTCGGCTGAAGCTTTCTTT

V gene: TRBV15
J gene: TRBJ1-2
D gene: TRBD1
CDR3 protein: CATSRDRVGYGYTF
CDR3 DNA: TGTGCCACCAGCAGGGACAGGGTGGGATATGGCTACACCTTC

V gene: TRBV5-1
J gene: TRBJ1-2
D gene: TRBD1
CDR3 protein: CASSQLTGGDGYTF
CDR3 DNA: TGCGCCAGCAGCCAACTTACAGGGGGCGATGGCTACACCTTC

V gene: TRBV6-1
J gene: TRBJ1-1
D gene: TRBD1
CDR3 protein: CASSESLGQGASEAFF
CDR3 DNA: TGTGCCAGCAGTGAAAGTCTGGGACAGGGGGCCTCTGAAGCTTTCTTT

V gene: TRBV7-2
J gene: TRBJ1-4
D gene: TRBD1
CDR3 protein: CASSLRGRQSEKLFF
CDR3 DNA: TGTGCCAGCAGCTTAAGGGGGCGACAGAGTGAAAAACTGTTTTTT

V gene: TRBV3-1/TRBV3-2
J gene: TRBJ2-3
D gene: TRBD2
CDR3 protein: CASAPGLADTDTQYF
CDR3 DNA: TGTGCCAGCGCTCCGGGACTAGCGGACACAGATACGCAGTATTTT

V gene: TRBV5-1
J gene: TRBJ1-2
D gene: -
CDR3 protein: CASSLNSHSTF
CDR3 DNA: TGCGCCAGCAGCTTGAACAGCCACTCCACCTTC

V gene: TRBV5-5
J gene: TRBJ2-7
D gene: -
CDR3 protein: CASSLVQQQPEQYF
CDR3 DNA: TGTGCCAGCAGCTTGGTACAGCAACAACCCGAGCAGTACTTC

V gene: TRBV5-1
J gene: TRBJ1-1
D gene: -
CDR3 protein: CASSQGFAEAFF
CDR3 DNA: TGCGCCAGCAGCCAAGGCTTCGCTGAAGCTTTCTTT

V gene: TRBV4-1
J gene: TRBJ1-6
D gene: TRBD1
CDR3 protein: CASSQRKGQGVNSPLHF
CDR3 DNA: TGCGCCAGCAGCCAAAGAAAAGGACAGGGTGTCAATTCACCCCTCCACTTT

V gene: TRBV5-8
J gene: TRBJ1-1
D gene: TRBD1
CDR3 protein: CASRFRGVNTEAFF
CDR3 DNA: TGTGCCAGCAGATTCAGGGGGGTGAACACTGAAGCTTTCTTT

V gene: TRBV7-3
J gene: TRBJ1-1
D gene: -
CDR3 protein: CASSVGTANTEAFF
CDR3 DNA: TGTGCCAGCAGCGTTGGGACCGCCAACACTGAAGCTTTCTTT

V gene: TRBV28
J gene: TRBJ1-2
D gene: -
CDR3 protein: CASSLQSYGYTF
CDR3 DNA: TGTGCCAGCAGTTTACAAAGTTATGGCTACACCTTC

V gene: TRBV4-1
J gene: TRBJ1-6
D gene: -
CDR3 protein: CASSQGVRFNSPLHF
CDR3 DNA: TGCGCCAGCAGCCAAGGGGTGAGGTTTAATTCACCCCTCCACTTT

V gene: TRBV2
J gene: TRBJ2-7
D gene: -
CDR3 protein: CASRTSYEQYF
CDR3 DNA: TGTGCCAGCAGGACTAGCTACGAGCAGTACTTC

V gene: TRBV27
J gene: TRBJ2-2
D gene: -
CDR3 protein: CASSSQGFTGELFF
CDR3 DNA: TGTGCCAGCAGTTCCCAGGGGTTCACCGGGGAGCTGTTTTTT

V gene: TRBV5-5
J gene: TRBJ2-7
D gene: -
CDR3 protein: CASSLVVGRTYEQYF
CDR3 DNA: TGTGCCAGCAGCTTGGTTGTAGGGAGAACCTACGAGCAGTACTTC

V gene: TRBV19
J gene: TRBJ2-4
D gene: TRBD1
CDR3 protein: CASSTDRGNIQYF
CDR3 DNA: TGTGCCAGTAGTACGGACAGGGGAAACATTCAGTACTTC

V gene: TRBV4-1
J gene: TRBJ2-7
D gene: -
CDR3 protein: CASSQEPEAYEQYF
CDR3 DNA: TGCGCCAGCAGCCAAGAGCCAGAAGCCTACGAGCAGTACTTC